Included here is one TCR beta chain sequence, with context. The antigen is unknown. This sample is drawn from a study of vaccination and CD4 T cells after COVID-19. The overall study: SARS-CoV-2, HCoV-NL63, HCoV-OC43 and HCoV-229E supplied the overlapping spike peptides used to stimulate cells.

Trimming left V 0 bases short and J 0 bases short, with 9 bases between. The CDR3 length is 15 residues. Germline CDR1 reads SGHDT; CDR2 reads YYEEEE. Sequenced with the Oncomine TCR Beta short-read assay was DNA taken from cultured CD4+ T cells. Researchers extracted genomic DNA from CD4+ T cells that had been cultured. TCRdb reanalysed the PCR reads using MiXCR and keeps one entry per CDR3 protein. The sample records fewer than 7,500 distinct CDR3 sequences, 60% to 80% being singletons. Treatment of the sample: approximately 9-day PBMC culture with coronavirus spike peptide pools or control peptides (ViraFEST assay). CD4+ T lymphocytes from the unexposed donor were collected before the COVID-19 pandemic (2011-2018).

Sequencing input: CD4+ T cells from blood, cultured in vitro. The sequence was obtained from a human donor in good health. V gene TRBV5-6 combines with J gene TRBJ1-2; D gene ambiguous. The CDR3: CASSLGQTANYGYTF. CDR3 coding DNA: TGTGCCAGCAGCTTGGGACAAACAGCTAACTATGGCTACACCTTC. Combining the CDR3 with reference TRBV5-6 and TRBJ1-2 gives the whole variable domain DAGVTQSPTHLIKTRGQQVTLRCSPKSGHDTVSWYQQALGQGPQFIFQYYEEEERQRGNFPDRFSGHQFPNYSSELNVNALLLGDSALYLCASSLGQTANYGYTFGSGTRLTVV.